Sequencing of this TCR beta chain was carried out in a study of blood T cell repertoires in COVID-19. Study-wide background: COVID-19 samples from acute and convalescent phases originated in the United States, Italy and Spain. PBMCs, B-cell-depleted T cells, or T cells provided the cDNA or gDNA that made up the material.

Produced via immunoSEQ multiplex PCR; TCRdb's table is partial and in-frame only. The table includes approximately 250,000 clones, about nine tenths detected once. The participants were between about 18 and 90 years old and came from about two dozen US areas. Participant-reported clinical history was the basis for cohort assignment. This CDR3 contains 14 residues. In germline, CDR1 is MNHEY, CDR2 SVGAGI. V shed 3 bases and J 7 bases; nucleotides not matched to a gene: 2. The TCR sequence derives from a woman aged 25 to 39 with acute COVID-19. Sequenced sample: PBMCs or T cells enriched from blood (not recorded which). The chain couples TRBV6-5 to TRBJ1-5; TRBD1 aligns across 11 bases. The CDR3 DNA follows: TGTGCCAGCAGTTATGGGACAGGGGGGCAGCCCCAGCATTTT. It translates to CASSYGTGGQPQHF.